The 27 T cell receptor beta chains given below trace back to one sample, sequenced in a study of OX40 agonist ivuxolimab in advanced cancers. Sequenced by immunoSEQ multiplex PCR; TCRdb stores in-frame clones only, minus some. This sample carries 50,000 to 65,000 clones, about 81% of them seen once, and the ten largest clones take 0.9% to 1.1%. Sequencing used CD4+ or CD8+ T cells sorted from blood, obtained in a trial of the OX40 agonist ivuxolimab. All receptors come from an adult with an advanced solid tumor such as melanoma, head and neck, liver or kidney cancer.

V is TRBV6-1 and J is TRBJ1-5; D unresolved. The V gene lost 3 bases and the J gene lost 1 base, with 4 bases spanning the gap. Germline V gene data show CDR1 as MNHNS and CDR2 as SASEGT. CDR3 length: 13 residues. This chain's CDR3 is CASSDYSNQPQHF. In nucleotides, the CDR3 is TGTGCCAGCAGTGATTACAGCAATCAGCCCCAGCATTTT.

The rearrangement links TRBV11-2 to TRBJ2-3, with TRBD2 as a possible D gene (7 bases). Trimming removed 4 bases at V and 5 bases at J, with 22 bases between. This CDR3 is 17 amino acids long. The germline V gene has CDR1 SGHAT and CDR2 FQNNGV. The CDR3 DNA sequence: TGTGCCAGCAGCTCCGAACCCTCAAAGGGGGGGGGAGATACGCAGTATTTT. Its protein is CASSSEPSKGGGDTQYF.

The chain is built from TRBV10-3 and TRBJ2-3; 11 nucleotides match TRBD2. Germline CDR1 is ENHRY and CDR2 is SYGVKD. The J segment lost 14 bases and the V segment lost 6 bases, leaving 16 bases of the junction unmatched. The CDR3 has 15 residues. CDR3 region: CAISLSGGAHSTPYF. The DNA of the CDR3 is TGTGCCATCAGCCTTAGCGGGGGGGCTCACTCAACCCCGTATTTT.

Only one count was recorded for this clone. This CDR3 reads CAWTRTGNSYNEQFF. DNA of the CDR3: TGTGCCTGGACCAGGACAGGGAACTCCTACAATGAGCAGTTCTTC. The gene calls are TRBV30 and TRBJ2-1; TRBD1 matches 8 bases. Germline trimming cut 4 bases from V and 0 bases from J; bases unmatched to any gene: 5. CDR1 and CDR2 (germline): GTSNPN, SVGIG (reference sequence). The CDR3 totals 15 residues.

This clone occurred a few times. This CDR3 is also generated by other DNA sequences in the sample. The genes are TRBV6-5 and TRBJ1-1; D gene ambiguous. Per the germline V gene, CDR1 is MNHEY and CDR2 is SVGAGI. The CDR3 covers 11 residues. V was clipped by 6 bases and J by 2 bases, with 4 bases between them. The CDR3 region is CASRVNTEAFF. In DNA, the CDR3 is TGTGCCAGCAGAGTTAACACTGAAGCTTTCTTT.

The chain combines TRBV6-1 with TRBJ2-7; no clear D. The V end lost 5 bases, the J end lost 2 bases, and 7 bases lay between the germline ends. The CDR3 runs to 12 residues. Germline V CDR1 and CDR2: MNHNS, SASEGT. The DNA of the CDR3 is TGTGCCAGCAGTACTGGGACCTACGAGCAGTACTTC. It yields the protein CASSTGTYEQYF.

The CDR3 bases are TGTGCCAGCACCACCCTGTTCCCCGGGGAGCTGTTTTTT. It is translated as CASTTLFPGELFF. The chain recombines TRBV7-9 with TRBJ2-2; D gene ambiguous. The V gene lost 7 bases and the J gene lost 6 bases, with 12 bases spanning the gap. The CDR3 contains 13 residues. The germline gives CDR1 SEHNR, CDR2 FQNEAQ (reference sequence).

Only one count was recorded for this clone. The CDR3 reads CASSLAGGRLAGELFF. The CDR3 DNA reads as TGCGCCAGCAGCTTGGCTGGGGGGCGACTAGCCGGGGAGCTGTTTTTT. The chain combines TRBV5-1 with TRBJ2-2; tentatively, D is TRBD1 or TRBD2 (6 bases each). Germline V CDR1 and CDR2: SGHRS, YFSETQ. The ends were cut back, 0 bases at V and 6 bases at J, with 15 bases in the middle. The CDR3 totals 16 residues.

The chain is built from TRBV11-2 and TRBJ2-3; 9 bases match TRBD2. J lost 0 bases, V lost 5 bases, and 6 bases had no gene match. Germline V lookup: CDR1 SGHAT, CDR2 FQNNGV. The CDR3 has 16 residues. CDR3 sequence: CASSPVGTSSTDTQYF. The CDR3 nucleotides read TGTGCCAGCAGCCCAGTGGGGACTAGCAGCACAGATACGCAGTATTTT.

V is TRBV30 and J is TRBJ1-1, with D possibly being TRBD1 (6 bases). With 7 bases removed from V and 5 bases from J, the gap between germline ends came to 14 bases. The V gene's germline CDR1 is GTSNPN and CDR2 SVGIG (reference sequence). This CDR3 is 12 amino acids long. The CDR3 region has the DNA TGTGCCTCGGCCAGGGGAGGGACTGAAGCTTTCTTT. This codes for CASARGGTEAFF.

The gene calls are TRBV11-2 and TRBJ2-2; D call uncertain. Between the trimmed V and J ends, which lost 0 bases and 2 bases, there was a span of 4 bases. Germline-derived CDR1 and CDR2 are SGHAT and FQNNGV. The CDR3 has 14 amino acids. CDR3 coding DNA: TGTGCCAGCAGCTTAGACAGAAACACCGGGGAGCTGTTTTTT. Amino acids: CASSLDRNTGELFF.

The chain employs TRBV6-5 and TRBJ2-7, with 7 nucleotides matching TRBD2. Germline V gives CDR1 MNHEY, CDR2 SVGAGI. The CDR3 consists of 14 residues. V lost 0 bases, J lost 4 bases, and 3 bases stayed unmatched. CDR3 region: CASSYSWGGYEQYF. The DNA of the CDR3 is TGTGCCAGCAGTTACTCGTGGGGGGGTTACGAGCAGTACTTC.

J is TRBJ1-1 and V is TRBV30; D perhaps matches TRBD1 (5 bases). The ends were cut back, 4 bases at V and 0 bases at J, with 18 bases in the middle. The CDR3 extends over 16 amino acids. CDR1 is GTSNPN, CDR2 SVGIG, per germline (reference sequence). CDR3 DNA: TGTGCCTGGAACACAGAGCAGGGACGGTTGAACACTGAAGCTTTCTTT. Residues: CAWNTEQGRLNTEAFF.

This chain joins TRBV11-2 and TRBJ1-5; 11 bases align to TRBD1. Germline V gene lookup returns CDR1 SGHAT and CDR2 FQNNGV. Trimming at V came to 5 bases and at J to 6 bases, leaving 6 bases not matched to a gene. This CDR3 comprises 15 residues. The CDR3 sequence is CASSLGQGATQPQHF. Here the CDR3 DNA reads TGTGCCAGCAGCCTCGGACAGGGGGCGACTCAGCCCCAGCATTTT.

V usage is TRBV4-2 and J usage is TRBJ2-5, with 9 bases matching TRBD2. Germline CDR1 and CDR2: LGHNA and YNFKEQ. This CDR3 region has 19 residues. Trimming removed 4 bases from V and 3 bases from J; junction bases left unmatched: 18. CDR3 protein: CASSRVRSTGTSSKETQYF. The CDR3 coding sequence is TGTGCCAGCAGCCGAGTACGATCCACCGGGACTAGCAGCAAAGAGACCCAGTACTTC.

This clone was recorded only once. The chain couples TRBV7-3 to TRBJ2-7; D is tentatively TRBD1 or TRBD2 (5 bases each). CDR1 SGHTA and CDR2 FQGTGA come from the germline V gene. V was shortened by 5 bases and J by 3 bases, with 17 bases between the two germline ends. There are 15 residues in the CDR3. For the CDR3, the DNA is TGTGCCAGCAGCGTTAATCGGGGCGCGAGCTACGAGCAGTACTTC. Encoded protein: CASSVNRGASYEQYF.

This sequence joins TRBV7-2 and TRBJ1-4; D might be TRBD1 (5 bases). CDR1 is SGHTA and CDR2 is FQGNSA in the germline V gene. The CDR3 loop spans 14 amino acids. The ends were cut back, 2 bases at V and 6 bases at J, with 10 bases in the middle. The CDR3 spells CASSLKGKYEKLFF. The CDR3, as DNA: TGTGCCAGCAGCTTAAAGGGGAAGTATGAAAAACTGTTTTTT.

The genes are TRBV30 and TRBJ2-1; D may correspond to TRBD1 or TRBD2 (5 bases each). The CDR3 is 14 residues long. Deletions cut 1 base from V and 9 bases from J, with 16 bases between. Germline V gives CDR1 GTSNPN, CDR2 SVGIG (reference sequence). CDR3 loop: CAWSAGLLDGEQFF. Here the CDR3 DNA reads TGTGCCTGGAGTGCGGGGCTATTAGATGGTGAGCAGTTCTTC.

This clone appeared once. This chain connects TRBV6-4 to TRBJ1-1, with 10 bases matching TRBD1. The V and J ends lost 4 bases and 0 bases, in that order; junction bases with no gene match: 5. The germline V gene encodes CDR1 MRHNA and CDR2 SNTAGT. The CDR3 is made up of 16 amino acids. CDR3 sequence reads: CASSAGTGEMNTEAFF. The CDR3 bases are TGTGCCAGCAGTGCCGGGACAGGGGAGATGAACACTGAAGCTTTCTTT.

The CDR3 DNA is TGTGCCAGTAGTATTCTTGGGGGACAGGGGAGAGGCTATTATGGCTACACCTTC. It yields the protein CASSILGGQGRGYYGYTF. V is TRBV19 and J is TRBJ1-2, with TRBD1 identical over 10 bases. J was trimmed by 5 bases and V by 3 bases; bases with no gene match: 15. Germline V gene data show CDR1 as LNHDA and CDR2 as SQIVND (reference sequence). The CDR3 is 18 residues long.

The rearrangement uses TRBV19 and TRBJ2-5; D remains ambiguous. The DNA end is a closer match to TRBJ2-7, so the J assignment may be wrong. Germline CDR1 reads LNHDA; CDR2 reads SQIVND (reference sequence). The CDR3 runs to 12 residues. The CDR3 DNA reads TGTGCCAGTAGTACATCCCGATACGAGCAGTACTTC. Amino acids: CASSTSRYEQYF.

The chain combines TRBV5-6 with TRBJ1-2; D gene unclear. The CDR3 is made up of 12 amino acids. The germline gives CDR1 SGHDT, CDR2 YYEEEE. With 4 bases removed from V and 3 bases from J, the gap between germline ends came to 7 bases. This CDR3 reads CASSRPDYGYTF. For the CDR3, the DNA is TGTGCCAGCAGCCGACCCGACTATGGCTACACCTTC.

The genes are TRBV15 and TRBJ1-1, with a weak D call TRBD1 (6 bases). The CDR3 is 14 amino acids. Germline-derived CDR1 and CDR2 are LNHNV and YYDKDF (reference sequence). V was pared by 2 bases and J by 8 bases, with 15 bases between. DNA for the CDR3: TGTGCCACCAGCAGACCCAGTTACAGGGAAGAAGCTTTCTTT. It encodes CATSRPSYREEAFF.

This clone was observed a handful of times. The chain combines TRBV5-1 with TRBJ1-2; perhaps TRBD1 as D (6 bases). Trimming left V 0 bases short and J 0 bases short, with 24 bases between. The CDR3 consists of 20 residues. CDR1 and CDR2 from the germline V gene are SGHRS and YFSETQ. The CDR3 DNA follows: TGCGCCAGCAGCTTGGAAGGAAGGAGGCAGGGGACCCCGCCTAACTATGGCTACACCTTC. This codes for CASSLEGRRQGTPPNYGYTF. Together with reference TRBV5-1 and TRBJ1-2, the CDR3 gives the full variable domain: KAGVTQTPRYLIKTRGQQVTLSCSPISGHRSVSWYQQTPGQGLQFLFEYFSETQRNKGNFPGRFSGRQFSNSRSEMNVSTLELGDSALYLCASSLEGRRQGTPPNYGYTFGSGTRLTVV.

This clone has just one count. The rearrangement joins TRBV5-1 to TRBJ1-4; 9 nucleotides align to TRBD1. V lost 4 bases, J lost 4 bases, and 2 bases stayed unmatched. Germline loops: CDR1 SGHRS, CDR2 YFSETQ. CDR3 size: 14 residues. The CDR3 nucleotides read TGCGCCAGCAGCCGACAGGGGGATAATGAAAAACTGTTTTTT. Protein sequence: CASSRQGDNEKLFF.

This clone was seen just once. The genes are TRBV7-2 and TRBJ2-2, with D maybe TRBD2 (6 bases). Germline assignment: CDR1 SGHTA and CDR2 FQGNSA. V was cut by 3 bases and J by 8 bases, with 13 bases left in between. The CDR3 runs to 14 residues. The CDR3 is CASSFSLASGELFF. CDR3 coding DNA: TGTGCCAGCAGCTTTTCACTAGCTTCGGGGGAGCTGTTTTTT.

This clone has only a few counts. The chain combines TRBV7-8 with TRBJ2-3; D unclear. V was clipped by 1 base and J by 4 bases, with 12 bases between them. The CDR3 runs 15 residues. CDR1 is SGHVS and CDR2 is FQNEAQ in the germline V gene. CDR3 bases: TGTGCCAGCAGCTTAGTGGGCAGAAAGGCAGATACGCAGTATTTT. Translation: CASSLVGRKADTQYF.